Presented here are 12 T cell receptor beta chains from one specimen sequenced in a study of blood T cell repertoires in COVID-19. Measured with immunoSEQ multiplex PCR; TCRdb has only the in-frame clones, and not every one. The sample carries 110,000 to 150,000 clones, about four fifths recorded once. The specimen was PBMCs or T cells enriched from blood (not recorded which). Receptors originate from a woman under 30 who had been exposed to COVID-19.

The J gene is TRBJ1-2, the V gene TRBV6-5; the D is unclear. Germline V gene lookup returns CDR1 MNHEY and CDR2 SVGAGI. V was shortened by 7 bases and J by 9 bases, with 15 bases between the two germline ends. This CDR3 is built from 12 residues. CDR3 nucleotide sequence: TGTGCCAGCATAGGCGGAGCCCCGAGCTACACCTTC. Its translation is CASIGGAPSYTF.

The chain is built from TRBV27 and TRBJ2-3; possible D gene TRBD2, 6 bases. Germline V gene lookup returns CDR1 MNHEY and CDR2 SMNVEV (reference sequence). The V end lost 4 bases, the J end lost 1 base, and 12 bases lay between the germline ends. This CDR3 has 15 residues. CDR3 residues: CASSYWTTGTDTQYF. The CDR3 DNA reads as TGTGCCAGCAGTTATTGGACTACCGGCACAGATACGCAGTATTTT.

The rearrangement joins TRBV19 to TRBJ1-2; 7 positions match TRBD1. With 6 bases clipped from V and 2 bases from J, the junction kept 6 bases outside the gene matches. The CDR3 contains 14 residues. CDR1 and CDR2 from the germline V gene are LNHDA and SQIVND (reference sequence). The CDR3 DNA sequence: TGTGCCAGTAGGGAGGGACAGTCAAACTATGGCTACACCTTC. It translates to CASREGQSNYGYTF.

The chain couples TRBV18 to TRBJ2-1, with D possibly being TRBD2 (6 bases). Trimming took off 1 base at V and 0 bases at J, with 16 bases between the two ends. This CDR3 has 18 amino acids. The germline V gene encodes CDR1 KGHSH and CDR2 LQKENI. The CDR3 region is CASSPLASSESSYNEQFF. Written as DNA, the CDR3 is TGTGCCAGCTCACCACTAGCGTCTAGCGAAAGCTCCTACAATGAGCAGTTCTTC. The complete variable domain, with remaining parts taken from reference TRBV18 and TRBJ2-1, reads NAGVMQNPRHLVRRRGQEARLRCSPMKGHSHVYWYRQLPEEGLKFMVYLQKENIIDESGMPKERFSAEFPKEGPSILRIQQVVRGDSAAYFCASSPLASSESSYNEQFFGPGTRLTVL.

V usage is TRBV27 and J usage is TRBJ1-2; D might be TRBD1 (5 bases). The CDR3 is made up of 15 amino acids. Germline V gene sequence: CDR1 MNHEY, CDR2 SMNVEV (reference sequence). Between the trimmed V and J ends, which lost 10 bases and 4 bases, there was a span of 22 bases. The CDR3 DNA is TGTGCCACTACGGCAGAAGGAAGGGGTGTCTATGGCTACACCTTC. Amino acids: CATTAEGRGVYGYTF.

V gene TRBV12-5 combines with J gene TRBJ1-1, with D perhaps matching TRBD1 (5 bases). The CDR3 is 14 amino acids. V dropped 7 bases and J dropped 5 bases, with 17 bases sitting between them. In germline, CDR1 is LGHNT, CDR2 FRNRAP. CDR3 DNA: TGTGCTAGTGTCTGGGAGGGGTCAGGGACTGAAGCTTTCTTT. Amino acids: CASVWEGSGTEAFF.

This rearrangement joins TRBV7-2 to TRBJ2-3; 7 bases align to TRBD1. The V gene's germline CDR1 is SGHTA and CDR2 FQGNSA. The CDR3 runs 14 residues. J gave up 1 base and V 2 bases, and 0 bases lay outside the gene matches. The chain's CDR3 is CASSLTGGTDTQYF. In DNA form, the CDR3 reads TGTGCCAGCAGCTTAACAGGGGGCACAGATACGCAGTATTTT.

This chain uses TRBV2 with TRBJ2-7; D is undetermined. CDR1 is SNHLY and CDR2 is FYNNEI in the germline V gene. The CDR3 runs to 12 residues. Trimming removed 2 bases from V and 2 bases from J, with 4 bases in between. In nucleotides, the CDR3 is TGTGCCAGCAGTGAACCAGCCTACGAGCAGTACTTC. Translated, it gives CASSEPAYEQYF.

V usage is TRBV21-1 and J usage is TRBJ1-4. TRBV21-1 is annotated as a pseudogene. The CDR3 totals 18 residues. CDR3 region: CASSKANWPGGRVEKLFF. In DNA form, the CDR3 reads TGTGCCAGCAGCAAAGCTAATTGGCCGGGGGGCAGGGTTGAAAAACTGTTTTTT.

The chain recombines TRBV5-1 with TRBJ1-1; D remains ambiguous. In germline, CDR1 is SGHRS, CDR2 YFSETQ. V lost 4 bases to trimming and J lost 2 bases, with 21 bases between them. This CDR3 has 17 residues. CDR3 protein: CASSLPGVGRSNTEAFF. CDR3 in DNA: TGCGCCAGCAGCCTCCCCGGGGTAGGCCGATCTAACACTGAAGCTTTCTTT.

This clone has more than one count but fewer than ten. This chain links TRBV4-1 with TRBJ2-3; 7 bases line up with TRBD2. The CDR3 contains 16 residues. Germline V gene sequence: CDR1 MGHRA, CDR2 YSYEKL. Trimming cost V 2 bases and J 2 bases; bases outside gene matches: 7. Here the CDR3 DNA reads TGCGCCAGCAGCCAATCACTTGGGACTATCACAGATACGCAGTATTTT. Encoded protein: CASSQSLGTITDTQYF.

The rearrangement links TRBV27 to TRBJ1-5; TRBD1 matches at 10 bases. J gave up 7 bases and V 2 bases, and 11 bases lay outside the gene matches. Per the germline V gene, CDR1 is MNHEY and CDR2 is SMNVEV (reference sequence). The CDR3 runs to 17 residues. Here the CDR3 reads CASSLQALGTGVQPQHF. DNA of the CDR3: TGTGCCAGCAGTTTACAGGCTTTAGGGACAGGGGTCCAGCCCCAGCATTTT.